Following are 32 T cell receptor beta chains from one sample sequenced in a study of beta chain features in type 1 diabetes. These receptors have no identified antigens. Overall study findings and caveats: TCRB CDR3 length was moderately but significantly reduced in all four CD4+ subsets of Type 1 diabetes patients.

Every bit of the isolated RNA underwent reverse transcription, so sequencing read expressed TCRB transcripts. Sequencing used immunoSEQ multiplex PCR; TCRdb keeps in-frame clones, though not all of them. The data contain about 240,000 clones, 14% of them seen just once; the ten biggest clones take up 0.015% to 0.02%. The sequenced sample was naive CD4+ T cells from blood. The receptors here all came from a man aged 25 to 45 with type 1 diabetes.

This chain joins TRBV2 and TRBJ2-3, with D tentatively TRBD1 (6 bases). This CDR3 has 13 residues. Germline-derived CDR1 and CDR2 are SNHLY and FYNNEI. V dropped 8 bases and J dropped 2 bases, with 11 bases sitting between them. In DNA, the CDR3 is TGTGCCAGCCTACAGGGCTTCACAGATACGCAGTATTTT. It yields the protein CASLQGFTDTQYF.

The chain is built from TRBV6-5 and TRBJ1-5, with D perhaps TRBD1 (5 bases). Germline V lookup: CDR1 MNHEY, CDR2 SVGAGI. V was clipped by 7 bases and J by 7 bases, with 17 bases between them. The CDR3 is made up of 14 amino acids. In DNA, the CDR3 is TGTGCCAGCACCCACCATCAGGGTGACCAGCCCCAGCATTTT. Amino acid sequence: CASTHHQGDQPQHF.

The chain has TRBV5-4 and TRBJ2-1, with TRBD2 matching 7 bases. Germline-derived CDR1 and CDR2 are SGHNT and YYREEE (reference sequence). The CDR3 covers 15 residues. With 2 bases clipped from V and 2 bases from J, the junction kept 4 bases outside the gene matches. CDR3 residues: CASSFPSGPYNEQFF. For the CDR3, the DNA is TGTGCCAGCAGCTTTCCTAGCGGCCCCTACAATGAGCAGTTCTTC.

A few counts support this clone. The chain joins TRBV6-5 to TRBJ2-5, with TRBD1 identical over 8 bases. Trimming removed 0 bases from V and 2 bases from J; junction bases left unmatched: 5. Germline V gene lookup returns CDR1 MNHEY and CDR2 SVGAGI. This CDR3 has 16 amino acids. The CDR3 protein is CASSYSTGTGQETQYF. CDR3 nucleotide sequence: TGTGCCAGCAGTTACTCCACCGGGACAGGTCAAGAGACCCAGTACTTC.

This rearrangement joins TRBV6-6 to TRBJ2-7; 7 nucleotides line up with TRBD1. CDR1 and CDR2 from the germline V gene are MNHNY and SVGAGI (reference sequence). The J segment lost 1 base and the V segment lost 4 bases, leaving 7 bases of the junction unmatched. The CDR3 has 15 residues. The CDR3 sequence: CASSSTTGSSYEQYF. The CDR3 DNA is TGTGCCAGCAGTTCGACGACAGGGTCGTCCTACGAGCAGTACTTC.

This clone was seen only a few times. CDR3 protein: CASSLDRAGYEQYF. The CDR3 coding sequence is TGTGCCAGCAGCCTGGACAGGGCGGGCTACGAGCAGTACTTC. The V call is TRBV11-2, the J call TRBJ2-7; 8 bases align to TRBD1. This CDR3 is 14 amino acids long. Germline lookup yields CDR1 SGHAT and CDR2 FQNNGV. Trimming removed 5 bases from V and 3 bases from J; junction bases left unmatched: 6.

The CDR3 protein is CASSLLVNTEAFF. Written as DNA, the CDR3 is TGTGCCAGCAGCTTACTGGTGAACACTGAAGCTTTCTTT. V and J are TRBV5-4 and TRBJ1-1; D not certain. CDR1 is SGHNT, CDR2 YYREEE, per germline (reference sequence). The ends were cut back, 2 bases at V and 0 bases at J, with 5 bases in the middle. The CDR3 is 13 residues long.

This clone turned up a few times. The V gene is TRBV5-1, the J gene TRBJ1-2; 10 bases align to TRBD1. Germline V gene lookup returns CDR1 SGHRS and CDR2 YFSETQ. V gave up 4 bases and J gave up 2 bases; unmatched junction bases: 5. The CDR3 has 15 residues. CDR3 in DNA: TGCGCCAGCAGCCCCCCGGGACAGGGGAACTATGGCTACACCTTC. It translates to CASSPPGQGNYGYTF. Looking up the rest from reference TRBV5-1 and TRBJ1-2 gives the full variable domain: KAGVTQTPRYLIKTRGQQVTLSCSPISGHRSVSWYQQTPGQGLQFLFEYFSETQRNKGNFPGRFSGRQFSNSRSEMNVSTLELGDSALYLCASSPPGQGNYGYTFGSGTRLTVV.

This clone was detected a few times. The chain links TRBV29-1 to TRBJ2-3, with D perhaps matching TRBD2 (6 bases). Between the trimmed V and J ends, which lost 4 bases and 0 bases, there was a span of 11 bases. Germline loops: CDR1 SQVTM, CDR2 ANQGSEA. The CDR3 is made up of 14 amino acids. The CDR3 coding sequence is TGCAGCGTTGGGTACGGGGGTAGCACAGATACGCAGTATTTT. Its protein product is CSVGYGGSTDTQYF.

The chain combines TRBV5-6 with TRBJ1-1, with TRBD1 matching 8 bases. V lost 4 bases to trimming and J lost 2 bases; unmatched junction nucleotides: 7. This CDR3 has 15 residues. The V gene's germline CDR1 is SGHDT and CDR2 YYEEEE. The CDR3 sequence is CASSPRDRLNTEAFF. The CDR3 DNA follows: TGTGCCAGCAGCCCCCGGGACAGGCTCAACACTGAAGCTTTCTTT.

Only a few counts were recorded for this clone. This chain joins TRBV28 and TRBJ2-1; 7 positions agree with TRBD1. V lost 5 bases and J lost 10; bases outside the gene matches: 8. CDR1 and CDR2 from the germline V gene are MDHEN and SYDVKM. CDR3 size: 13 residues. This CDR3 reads CASSLGQVGEQFF. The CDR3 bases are TGTGCCAGCAGTCTCGGACAGGTAGGCGAGCAGTTCTTC.

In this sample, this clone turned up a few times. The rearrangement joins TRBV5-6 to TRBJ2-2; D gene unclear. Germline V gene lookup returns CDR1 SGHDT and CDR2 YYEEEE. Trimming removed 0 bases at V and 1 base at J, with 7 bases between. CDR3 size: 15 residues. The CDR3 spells CASSLDNLNTGELFF. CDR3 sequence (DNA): TGTGCCAGCAGCTTGGACAATCTGAACACCGGGGAGCTGTTTTTT.

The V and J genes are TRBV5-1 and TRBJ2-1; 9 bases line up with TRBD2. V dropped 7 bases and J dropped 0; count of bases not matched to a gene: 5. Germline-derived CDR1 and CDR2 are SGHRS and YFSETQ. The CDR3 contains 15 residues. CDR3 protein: CASESGGSSYNEQFF. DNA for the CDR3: TGCGCCAGCGAGAGCGGGGGGAGCTCCTACAATGAGCAGTTCTTC.

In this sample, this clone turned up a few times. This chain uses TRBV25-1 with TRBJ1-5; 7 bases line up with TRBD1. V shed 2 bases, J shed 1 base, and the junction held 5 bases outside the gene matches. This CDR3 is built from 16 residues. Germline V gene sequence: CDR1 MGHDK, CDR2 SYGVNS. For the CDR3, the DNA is TGTGCCAGCAGTGAACCCGGGACAGCGAGCAATCAGCCCCAGCATTTT. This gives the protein CASSEPGTASNQPQHF.

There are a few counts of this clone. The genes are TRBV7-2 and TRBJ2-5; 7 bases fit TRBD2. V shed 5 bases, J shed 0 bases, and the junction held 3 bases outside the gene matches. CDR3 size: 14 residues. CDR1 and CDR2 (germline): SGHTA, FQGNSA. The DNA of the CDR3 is TGTGCCAGCAGCCTGACTAGCTACCAAGAGACCCAGTACTTC. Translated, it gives CASSLTSYQETQYF.

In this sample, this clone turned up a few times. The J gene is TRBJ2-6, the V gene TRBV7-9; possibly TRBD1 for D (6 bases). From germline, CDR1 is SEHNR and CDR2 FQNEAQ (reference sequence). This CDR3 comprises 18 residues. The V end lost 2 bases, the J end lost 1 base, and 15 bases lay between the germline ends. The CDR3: CASSLSVAQGSGANVLTF. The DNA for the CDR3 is TGTGCCAGCAGCTTATCGGTGGCGCAGGGGTCTGGGGCCAACGTCCTGACTTTC.

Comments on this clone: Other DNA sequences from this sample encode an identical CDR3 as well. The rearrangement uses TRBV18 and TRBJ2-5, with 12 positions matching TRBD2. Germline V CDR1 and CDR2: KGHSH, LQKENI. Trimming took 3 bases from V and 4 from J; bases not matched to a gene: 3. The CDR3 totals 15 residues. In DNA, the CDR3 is TGTGCCAGCTCACCTCCGGGACTAGCGGGAGAGACCCAGTACTTC. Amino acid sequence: CASSPPGLAGETQYF.

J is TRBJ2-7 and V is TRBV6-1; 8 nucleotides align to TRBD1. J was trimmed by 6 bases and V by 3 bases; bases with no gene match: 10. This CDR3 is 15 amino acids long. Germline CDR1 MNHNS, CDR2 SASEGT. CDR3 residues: CASSEGQVGRGEQYF. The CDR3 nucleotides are TGTGCCAGCAGTGAGGGACAGGTGGGACGCGGCGAGCAGTACTTC.

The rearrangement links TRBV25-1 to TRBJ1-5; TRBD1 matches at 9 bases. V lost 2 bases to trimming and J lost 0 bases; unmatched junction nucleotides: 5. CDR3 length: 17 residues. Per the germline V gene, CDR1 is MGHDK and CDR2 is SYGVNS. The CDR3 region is CASSEGGTGPSNQPQHF. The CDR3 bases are TGTGCCAGCAGTGAAGGTGGGACAGGGCCTAGCAATCAGCCCCAGCATTTT.

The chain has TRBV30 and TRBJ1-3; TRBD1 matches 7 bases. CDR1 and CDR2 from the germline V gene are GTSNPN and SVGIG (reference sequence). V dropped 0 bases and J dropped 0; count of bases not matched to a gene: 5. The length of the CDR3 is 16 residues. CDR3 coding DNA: TGTGCCTGGAGTGTAGTAGGGGGCTCCTCTGGAAACACCATATATTTT. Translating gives CAWSVVGGSSGNTIYF.

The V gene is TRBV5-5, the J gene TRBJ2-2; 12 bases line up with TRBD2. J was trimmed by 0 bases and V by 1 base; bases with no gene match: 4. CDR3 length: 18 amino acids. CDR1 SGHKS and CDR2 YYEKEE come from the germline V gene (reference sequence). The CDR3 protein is CASSLTSGGLSNTGELFF. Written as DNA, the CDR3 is TGTGCCAGCAGCTTGACTAGCGGGGGGCTCTCGAACACCGGGGAGCTGTTTTTT.

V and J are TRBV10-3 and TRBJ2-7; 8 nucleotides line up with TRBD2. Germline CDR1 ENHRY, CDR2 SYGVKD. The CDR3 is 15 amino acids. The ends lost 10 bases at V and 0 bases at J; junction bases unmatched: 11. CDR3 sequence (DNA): TGTGCCAGCACGGAACCCGGGAGGGCCTCCTACGAGCAGTACTTC. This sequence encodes CASTEPGRASYEQYF.

For the CDR3, the DNA is TGTGCCAGTAGTCTTGGGCTAGCGACTAGCACAGATACGCAGTATTTT. Residues: CASSLGLATSTDTQYF. The chain is built from TRBV19 and TRBJ2-3, with a tentative D call TRBD2 (6 bases). CDR1 is LNHDA, CDR2 SQIVND, per germline (reference sequence). This CDR3 spans 16 amino acids. Between the trimmed V and J ends, which lost 5 bases and 0 bases, there was a span of 15 bases.

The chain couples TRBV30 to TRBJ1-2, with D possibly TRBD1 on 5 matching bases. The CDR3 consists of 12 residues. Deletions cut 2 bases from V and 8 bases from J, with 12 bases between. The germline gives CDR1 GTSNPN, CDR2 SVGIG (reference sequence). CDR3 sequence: CAWSTGASGYTF. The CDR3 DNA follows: TGTGCCTGGAGTACAGGAGCCAGCGGCTACACCTTC.

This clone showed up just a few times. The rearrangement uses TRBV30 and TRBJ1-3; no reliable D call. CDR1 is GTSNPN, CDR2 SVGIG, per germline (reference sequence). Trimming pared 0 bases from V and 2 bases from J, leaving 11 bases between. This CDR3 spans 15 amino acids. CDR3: CAWSVGPAAGNTIYF. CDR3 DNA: TGTGCCTGGAGTGTAGGCCCGGCGGCTGGAAACACCATATATTTT.

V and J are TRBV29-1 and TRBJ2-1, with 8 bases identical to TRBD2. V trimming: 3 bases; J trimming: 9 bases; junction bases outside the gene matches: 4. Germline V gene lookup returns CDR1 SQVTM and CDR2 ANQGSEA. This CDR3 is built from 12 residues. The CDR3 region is CSVDGRASEQFF. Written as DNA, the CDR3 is TGCAGCGTTGACGGGAGGGCTAGTGAGCAGTTCTTC.

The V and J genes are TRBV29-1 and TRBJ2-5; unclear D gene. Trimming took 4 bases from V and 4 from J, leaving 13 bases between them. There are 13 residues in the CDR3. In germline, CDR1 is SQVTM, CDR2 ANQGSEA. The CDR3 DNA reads TGCAGCGTTGGCCCGACACCACGAGAGACCCAGTACTTC. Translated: CSVGPTPRETQYF.

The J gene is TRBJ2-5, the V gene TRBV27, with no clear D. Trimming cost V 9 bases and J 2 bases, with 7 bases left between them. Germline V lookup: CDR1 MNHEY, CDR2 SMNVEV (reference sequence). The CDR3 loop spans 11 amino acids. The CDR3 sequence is CARTAQETQYF. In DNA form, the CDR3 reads TGTGCCAGAACAGCTCAAGAGACCCAGTACTTC.

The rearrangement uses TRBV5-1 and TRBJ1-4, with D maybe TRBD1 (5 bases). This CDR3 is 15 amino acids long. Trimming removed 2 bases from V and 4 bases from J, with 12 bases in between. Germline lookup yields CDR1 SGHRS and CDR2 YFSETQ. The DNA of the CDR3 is TGCGCCAGCAGCTTCCGACAGCCGAATAATGAAAAACTGTTTTTT. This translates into CASSFRQPNNEKLFF. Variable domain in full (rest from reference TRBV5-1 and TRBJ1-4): KAGVTQTPRYLIKTRGQQVTLSCSPISGHRSVSWYQQTPGQGLQFLFEYFSETQRNKGNFPGRFSGRQFSNSRSEMNVSTLELGDSALYLCASSFRQPNNEKLFFGSGTQLSVL.

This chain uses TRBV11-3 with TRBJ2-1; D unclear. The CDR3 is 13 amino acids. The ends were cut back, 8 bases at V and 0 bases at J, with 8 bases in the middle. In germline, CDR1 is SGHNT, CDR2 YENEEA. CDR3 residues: CASGLSSYNEQFF. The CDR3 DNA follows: TGTGCCAGCGGTCTATCCTCCTACAATGAGCAGTTCTTC. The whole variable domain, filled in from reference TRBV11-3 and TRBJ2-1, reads EAGVVQSPRYKIIEKKQPVAFWCNPISGHNTLYWYLQNLGQGPELLIRYENEEAVDDSQLPKDRFSAERLKGVDSTLKIQPAELGDSAVYLCASGLSSYNEQFFGPGTRLTVL.

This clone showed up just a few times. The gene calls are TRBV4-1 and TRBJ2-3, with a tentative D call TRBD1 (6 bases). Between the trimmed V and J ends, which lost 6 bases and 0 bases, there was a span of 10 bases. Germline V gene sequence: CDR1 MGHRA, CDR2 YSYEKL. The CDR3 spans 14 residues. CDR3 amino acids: CASSRTGSTDTQYF. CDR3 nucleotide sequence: TGCGCCAGCAGTCGAACAGGGAGCACAGATACGCAGTATTTT.

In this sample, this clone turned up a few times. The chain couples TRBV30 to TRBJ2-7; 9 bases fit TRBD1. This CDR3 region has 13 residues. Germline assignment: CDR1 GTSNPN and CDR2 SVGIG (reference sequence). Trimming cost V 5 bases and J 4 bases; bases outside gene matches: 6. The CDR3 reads CAWSRTGAYEQYF. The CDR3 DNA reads TGTGCCTGGTCCAGGACAGGGGCATACGAGCAGTACTTC. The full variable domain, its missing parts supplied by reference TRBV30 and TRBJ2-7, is SQTIHQWPATLVQPVGSPLSLECTVEGTSNPNLYWYRQAAGRGLQLLFYSVGIGQISSEVPQNLSASRPQDRQFILSSKKLLLSDSGFYLCAWSRTGAYEQYFGPGTRLTVT.